A selection of T cell receptor beta chains follows, all from one sample in a study of blood T cell repertoires in COVID-19. Sequencing was performed with immunoSEQ multiplex PCR; in TCRdb, only in-frame clones are kept and a portion is missing. The table shows about 160,000 clones, with roughly 88% occurring only once. The sample taken for sequencing was PBMCs or T cells enriched from blood (not recorded which). All receptors come from a woman between 50 and 59 years old who had recovered from COVID-19. The CDR3 runs from the conserved cysteine through the conserved F or W. Fields, in order: clone size, J gene, V gene, CDR3 protein. Size is omitted from some rows. Given values are once, few, many or a class for expanded clones.

. | TRBJ2-7 | TRBV11-1 | CASSTTGYEQYF
. | TRBJ2-3 | TRBV9 | CASSPRSYVTDTQYF
. | TRBJ2-5 | TRBV7-2 | CASSLDRLHETQYF
. | TRBJ2-5 | TRBV5-4 | CASSWTRAETQYF
. | TRBJ2-7 | TRBV6-5 | CASSRAGGYEQYF
. | TRBJ2-1 | TRBV6-2/TRBV6-3 | CASSPVTGGLYNEQFF
. | TRBJ2-2 | TRBV7-8 | CASSPVGLAPKGPSLVTGGELFF
. | TRBJ2-7 | TRBV11-2 | CASSLGAGYNEQYF
few | TRBJ2-2 | TRBV24-1 | CATGSGGYTGELFF
few | TRBJ1-5 | TRBV6-5 | CASRENRRHQPQHF
. | TRBJ1-5 | TRBV7-2 | CASSSDRGNQPQHF
. | TRBJ1-5 | TRBV2 | CASSDDRLSNQPQHF
. | TRBJ2-7 | TRBV3-1/TRBV3-2 | CASSQVSRDRGVGEQYF
. | TRBJ2-3 | TRBV3-1/TRBV3-2 | CASSQGPGPTDTQYF